A single sample gave rise to the 27 T cell receptor beta chains below, sequenced in a study of CD8+ T cells in alopecia areata. Reverse transcription of extracted RNA yielded cDNA, which provided the sequencing template. Data came from immunoSEQ multiplex PCR; TCRdb stores just in-frame clones and leaves some out. In total the sample includes more than 90,000 clones, none of them seen once. Sequenced input: lesional skin. These receptors all come from a C3H/HeJ mouse with alopecia areata. MHC haplotype of the mouse line: H2-k.

A word on this clone: Gene names refer to mouse genes. The observed sequence ends 4 residues before the CDR3 terminus, with the missing tail filled in from the germline J gene. The genes are TRBV19 and TRBJ2-7; 10 bases are shared with TRBD2. This CDR3 has 14 amino acids. Germline-derived CDR1 and CDR2 are FNHDT and SITEND (reference sequence). The CDR3 sequence: CASSPDWGTYEQYF. Incomplete CDR3 DNA: TGTGCCAGCAGCCCGGACTGGGGGACTTAT.

This clone was found a few times. TCRdb lists a protein that is different at residue 11 from the translated DNA; the protein given here uses the DNA translation. Gene names are the mouse ones. The DNA ends 3 residues before the CDR3 does, and the rest of the CDR3 is filled in from the germline J gene. The genes are TRBV19 and TRBJ1-6; D remains ambiguous. TRBJ1-6 is given ORF status, its function remaining uncertain. This CDR3 comprises 14 residues. The V end was cut by 0 bases, the J end by 5 bases, with 6 bases between. From germline, CDR1 is FNHDT and CDR2 SITEND (reference sequence). The covered CDR3 bases are TGTGCCAGCAGTATAGCTCCAGATAATTCGCCC. Amino acid sequence: CASSIAPDNSP. The whole CDR3 protein reads CASSIAPDNSPLYF.

This clone was detected only a few times. Gene names follow the mouse nomenclature. The CDR3 end is not reached by the read, which stops 4 residues before it; the germline J gene fills it in. The gene calls are TRBV16 and TRBJ2-5; D is unclear. CDR3 length: 14 amino acids. V was pared by 5 bases and J by 0 bases, with 9 bases between. CDR1 SGHSA and CDR2 FRNQAP come from the germline V gene. The covered CDR3 bases are TGTGCAAGCAGCCCTGCTGTTAACCAAGAC. Translated, it gives CASSPAVNQD. The full CDR3 is CASSPAVNQDTQYF.

Notes on this clone: Genes and germline come from the mouse. The sequence runs out 4 residues before the end of the CDR3; the remainder is reconstructed from the germline J gene. This sequence joins TRBV13-1 and TRBJ2-5, with a tentative D call TRBD2 (7 bases). V was clipped by 1 base and J by 3 bases, with 12 bases between them. CDR3 length: 15 amino acids. From germline, CDR1 is NSHNY and CDR2 SYGAGN. Incomplete CDR3 DNA: TGTGCCAGCAGTGATTCCGGGGGGCGTCAAGAC. It is translated as CASSDSGGRQD. The full CDR3 reads CASSDSGGRQDTQYF.

This clone occurred many times. Gene names and germline match the mouse. The read comes to an end 4 residues before the CDR3 does, leaving the germline J gene to fill in the end. This rearrangement joins TRBV1 to TRBJ1-1, with D perhaps matching TRBD1 (5 bases). V lost 3 bases and J lost 2, with 13 bases in between. Germline V gives CDR1 NSQYPW, CDR2 LRSPGD (reference sequence). The CDR3 is 15 amino acids. CDR3 amino acids: CTCSARQSSNTEVFF. The CDR3 DNA, read in part, is TGCACCTGCAGTGCCCGACAGAGCTCTAACACA.

As to this clone: Gene names and germline match the mouse. The read falls 4 residues short of the CDR3 end, and the missing part is taken from the germline J gene. This chain uses TRBV13-1 with TRBJ2-7; D may be TRBD1 (6 bases). The germline V gene has CDR1 NSHNY and CDR2 SYGAGN. The V gene lost 5 bases and the J gene lost 1 base, with 10 bases spanning the gap. The CDR3 has 13 residues. The CDR3 reads CASRGTKSYEQYF. The sequenced part of the CDR3 DNA is TGTGCCAGCAGAGGGACAAAATCCTAT.

Comment on this clone: Gene names are mouse gene names. Partial CDR3 DNA: TGTGCCAGCAGTATAGACGGGGGGACCGAC. Protein: CASSIDGGTD. The full CDR3 protein reads CASSIDGGTDTQYF. The V gene is TRBV19, the J gene TRBJ2-5, with D tentatively TRBD2 (6 bases). The CDR3 goes on 4 residues after the read ends, and that part is filled in from the germline J gene. From germline, CDR1 is FNHDT and CDR2 SITEND (reference sequence). The CDR3 consists of 14 residues.

A remark on this clone: The genes and germline here are from mouse. The read falls 4 residues short of the CDR3 end, and the missing part is taken from the germline J gene. The chain joins TRBV19 to TRBJ1-4, with D unresolved. Germline-derived CDR1 and CDR2 are FNHDT and SITEND (reference sequence). This CDR3 is built from 12 residues. The sequenced CDR3 bases are TGTGCCAGCAGTATTGTTGGCGAA. This codes for CASSIVGE. The full-length CDR3 reads as CASSIVGERLFF.

Comment on this clone: The protein in this entry is translated from the DNA; at residue 11 it differs from the protein listed in TCRdb. The genes are named according to mouse. Sequencing ends 3 residues short of the CDR3 end; the germline J gene provides the rest. V usage is TRBV13-3 and J usage is TRBJ1-3; D unresolved. V was cut by 5 bases and J by 0 bases, with 9 bases left in between. This CDR3 contains 14 residues. Germline CDR1 reads NNHDY; CDR2 reads SYVADS. The part of the CDR3 DNA that was read is TGTGCCAGCAGCGAAGACACTTCTGGAAATACG. Protein sequence: CASSEDTSGNT. In full, the CDR3 is CASSEDTSGNTLYF.

As for this clone: Gene names refer to mouse genes. Read sequence stops 4 residues before the CDR3 end, and the germline J gene provides the missing end. J is TRBJ1-4 and V is TRBV13-3; 7 bases are shared with TRBD1. Germline CDR1 and CDR2: NNHDY and SYVADS. CDR3 size: 13 residues. V dropped 8 bases and J dropped 3; count of bases not matched to a gene: 4. CDR3 DNA, as far as it was read: TGTGCCAGTCACGGGACAGCCAACGAA. It is translated as CASHGTANE. The complete CDR3 reads CASHGTANERLFF.

As concerns this clone: Each gene name is a mouse one. The read finishes 4 residues shy of the CDR3 end, and the germline J gene is used to complete it. The chain has TRBV13-1 and TRBJ2-5, with 8 bases aligning to TRBD2. The germline gives CDR1 NSHNY, CDR2 SYGAGN. This CDR3 is 14 amino acids long. This CDR3 is CASSDAGGLDTQYF. Partial CDR3 DNA: TGTGCCAGCAGTGATGCGGGGGGGCTAGAC.

This clone occurred a few times. Gene names and germline refer to mouse. The observed sequence ends 4 residues before the CDR3 terminus, with the missing tail filled in from the germline J gene. Within the sample, other DNA sequences also encode this same CDR3. The chain employs TRBV1 and TRBJ2-4; 8 bases map to TRBD2. Germline-derived CDR1 and CDR2 are NSQYPW and LRSPGD (reference sequence). V was clipped by 3 bases and J by 0 bases; unmatched bases: 5. This CDR3 contains 16 residues. The CDR3 spells CTCSARLGGSQNTLYF. CDR3 bases read: TGCACCTGCAGTGCGCGGCTGGGGGGTAGTCAAAAC. Combining the CDR3 with reference TRBV1 and TRBJ2-4 gives the whole variable domain VTLLEQNPRWRLVPRGQAVNLRCILKNSQYPWMSWYQQDLQKQLQWLFTLRSPGDKEVKSLPGADYLATRVTDTELRLQVANMSQGRTLYCTCSARLGGSQNTLYFGAGTRLSVL.

This clone turned up a few times. Germline and genes: mouse. The read ends 4 residues before the CDR3 terminus; that terminus is restored from the germline J gene. V gene TRBV13-2 combines with J gene TRBJ1-4, with D possibly matching TRBD1 (6 bases). Trimming stripped 2 bases from V and 3 bases from J, with 8 bases between. The germline CDR1 and CDR2 sequences are NNHNN and SYGAGS (reference sequence). The CDR3 sequence is 14 residues long. CDR3 DNA (partial): TGTGCCAGCGGTGACAGGGGAACCAACGAA. Protein: CASGDRGTNE. The whole CDR3 sequence reads CASGDRGTNERLFF.

About this clone itself: Mouse gene names apply. The DNA ends 4 residues before the CDR3 does, and the rest of the CDR3 is filled in from the germline J gene. V gene TRBV13-3 combines with J gene TRBJ1-2, with D perhaps TRBD1 (6 bases). CDR1 is NNHDY and CDR2 is SYVADS in the germline V gene. The CDR3 runs to 15 residues. The V end was cut by 2 bases, the J end by 0 bases, with 11 bases between. The CDR3 bases that were read are TGTGCCAGCAGTGAGGAGACAGGTCCAAACTCC. Protein product: CASSEETGPNS. The complete CDR3 sequence is CASSEETGPNSDYTF.

On this clone: The germline and genes are mouse ones. The sequence runs out 4 residues before the end of the CDR3; the remainder is reconstructed from the germline J gene. The chain carries TRBV13-3 and TRBJ2-3, with D maybe TRBD2 (7 bases). Trimming removed 0 bases at V and 3 bases at J, with 14 bases between. Germline CDR1 reads NNHDY; CDR2 reads SYVADS. The CDR3 length is 16 residues. This CDR3 is CASSDAVGGAAETLYF. CDR3 DNA, as far as it was read: TGTGCCAGCAGTGATGCCGTGGGGGGCGCCGCAGAA.

Remarks on this clone: The listed genes are named as in mouse. The CDR3 bases that were read are TGTGCCAGCAGTGGAAGACAAAAAAACTATGCT. The encoded protein is CASSGRQKNYA. The CDR3, in full, reads CASSGRQKNYAEQFF. The chain is built from TRBV13-3 and TRBJ2-1, with D uncertain. With the read ending 4 residues before the CDR3 end, the germline J gene is used to fill in that end. Trimming shortened V by 3 bases and J by 1 base, and 11 bases separated the two germline ends. Germline values: CDR1 NNHDY, CDR2 SYVADS. This CDR3 has 15 amino acids.

This clone was counted a few times. The genes are named according to mouse. The read is 4 residues too short to cover the CDR3 end, so that end is filled in from the germline J gene. This chain connects TRBV1 to TRBJ2-7; 9 nucleotides agree with TRBD1. This CDR3 is built from 15 residues. The J segment lost 3 bases and the V segment lost 1 base, leaving 4 bases of the junction unmatched. Germline values: CDR1 NSQYPW, CDR2 LRSPGD (reference sequence). This CDR3 reads CTCSAGDREIYEQYF. Partial CDR3 DNA: TGCACCTGCAGTGCAGGGGACAGGGAGATCTAT.

Points on this clone: Gene names follow the mouse nomenclature. The read ends 4 residues before the CDR3 terminus; that terminus is restored from the germline J gene. V gene TRBV1 combines with J gene TRBJ2-1; TRBD1 aligns across 9 bases. Germline V gives CDR1 NSQYPW, CDR2 LRSPGD (reference sequence). V trimming: 0 bases; J trimming: 3 bases; junction bases outside the gene matches: 3. The CDR3 contains 16 residues. CDR3 residues: CTCSADPQGAYAEQFF. CDR3 bases read: TGCACCTGCAGTGCAGATCCACAGGGGGCCTATGCT.

This clone has just a few counts. The gene names here belong to mouse. CDR3 DNA, as far as it was read: TGTGCCAGCAGAAGGACTGGGACCTAT. Encoded protein: CASRRTGTY. The CDR3 in its entirety is CASRRTGTYEQYF. The chain joins TRBV13-3 to TRBJ2-7, with 8 bases identical to TRBD2. The read finishes 4 residues shy of the CDR3 end, and the germline J gene is used to complete it. CDR1 and CDR2 (germline): NNHDY, SYVADS. Trimming took 5 bases from V and 2 from J; bases not matched to a gene: 3. This CDR3 is built from 13 residues.

A note on this clone: Mouse names are used for the genes. The sequenced fragment ends 4 residues before the CDR3 boundary, so the rest is inferred from the germline J gene. V usage is TRBV13-3 and J usage is TRBJ2-1; 10 nucleotides match TRBD2. Looked up from germline, CDR1 is NNHDY and CDR2 is SYVADS. The CDR3 spans 15 residues. CDR3 DNA (partial): TGTGCCAGCAGTGATGGCCTGGGGGGGCGGCCT. It encodes CASSDGLGGRP. In full, the CDR3 reads CASSDGLGGRPEQFF.

In this sample, this clone turned up a few times. All gene names here are mouse names. The CDR3 is cut off 4 residues early in the read; its end comes from the germline J gene. The chain has TRBV19 and TRBJ2-4; TRBD1 agrees at 8 bases. The CDR3 covers 16 residues. J gave up 0 bases and V 4 bases, and 7 bases lay outside the gene matches. Germline-derived CDR1 and CDR2 are FNHDT and SITEND (reference sequence). The chain's CDR3 is CASSPWDRLSQNTLYF. CDR3 bases read: TGTGCCAGCAGTCCTTGGGACAGGCTTAGTCAAAAC.

This clone appeared a few times. Gene names are mouse gene names. Read data end 4 residues before the CDR3 end; the end is taken from the germline J gene. The V gene is TRBV17, the J gene TRBJ2-7, with 8 bases that match TRBD1. The CDR3 sequence is 15 residues long. Germline CDR1 reads MNHDT; CDR2 reads YYDKIL. The sequenced part of the CDR3 DNA is TGTGCTAGCAGTAGAGATGCGACAGGGGAGGAT. As protein: CASSRDATGED. The full CDR3 protein reads CASSRDATGEDEQYF.

This clone was counted between two and nine times. Mouse gene names and germline throughout. The CDR3 extends 4 residues past the end of the read, so its final part is completed from the germline J gene. V usage is TRBV19 and J usage is TRBJ2-3; 10 bases agree with TRBD2. CDR1 and CDR2 from the germline V gene are FNHDT and SITEND (reference sequence). This CDR3 has 16 residues. Trimming at V came to 3 bases and at J to 0 bases, leaving 4 bases not matched to a gene. The DNA read from the CDR3 is TGTGCCAGCAGTACTGGGGGGGCCCCTAGTGCAGAA. Protein sequence: CASSTGGAPSAE. The whole CDR3 reads CASSTGGAPSAETLYF.

This clone has just a few counts. Genes here carry mouse names. The read is 4 residues too short to cover the CDR3 end, so that end is filled in from the germline J gene. V usage is TRBV19 and J usage is TRBJ2-2, with D perhaps matching TRBD1 (6 bases). Germline V lookup: CDR1 FNHDT, CDR2 SITEND (reference sequence). V shed 5 bases and J shed 0 bases, with 8 bases lying between them. This CDR3 is 14 amino acids long. CDR3 DNA (partial): TGTGCCAGCAGGGACAGAGCAAACACCGGG. Encoded protein: CASRDRANTG. The whole CDR3 region reads CASRDRANTGQLYF.

This clone was seen a handful of times. Each gene name is a mouse one. The CDR3 bases that were read are TGTGCCAGCAGTGATGCGGGTGGGGGGGCCTAT. Protein product: CASSDAGGGAY. The entire CDR3 sequence reads CASSDAGGGAYEQYF. This chain joins TRBV13-3 and TRBJ2-7; 8 bases align to TRBD2. The read terminates 4 residues before the CDR3 end, so the remaining end is supplied by the germline J gene. CDR1 and CDR2 from the germline V gene are NNHDY and SYVADS. The CDR3 is made up of 15 amino acids. Losses at the gene ends were 0 bases for V and 2 bases for J; bases not matched to a gene: 4.

This clone has more than one count but fewer than ten. Genes and germline come from the mouse. The CDR3 DNA, read in part, is TGTGCCAGCAGTGATGCATCAGGGTATGATGCT. This gives the protein CASSDASGYDA. The entire CDR3 protein is CASSDASGYDAEQFF. V usage is TRBV13-3 and J usage is TRBJ2-1; perhaps TRBD1 as D (5 bases). Read coverage stops 4 residues before the CDR3 terminus; the germline J gene supplies the remainder. V lost 0 bases, J lost 5 bases, and 12 bases lay in between. This CDR3 is built from 15 residues. Germline CDR1 and CDR2: NNHDY and SYVADS.

This clone has just a few counts. One end of the junction fails to match germline, which may point to a read error. Gene names are mouse gene names. The read gets to within 4 residues of the CDR3 end, and the germline J gene fills in the rest. The chain has TRBV13-1 and TRBJ1-4, with 8 nucleotides matching TRBD1. Looked up from germline, CDR1 is NSHNY and CDR2 is SYGAGN. The CDR3 loop spans 15 amino acids. The CDR3 loop is CASRERDRGNERLFF. The part of the CDR3 DNA that was read is TGTGCCAGCCGTGAAAGAGACAGGGGCAACGAA.